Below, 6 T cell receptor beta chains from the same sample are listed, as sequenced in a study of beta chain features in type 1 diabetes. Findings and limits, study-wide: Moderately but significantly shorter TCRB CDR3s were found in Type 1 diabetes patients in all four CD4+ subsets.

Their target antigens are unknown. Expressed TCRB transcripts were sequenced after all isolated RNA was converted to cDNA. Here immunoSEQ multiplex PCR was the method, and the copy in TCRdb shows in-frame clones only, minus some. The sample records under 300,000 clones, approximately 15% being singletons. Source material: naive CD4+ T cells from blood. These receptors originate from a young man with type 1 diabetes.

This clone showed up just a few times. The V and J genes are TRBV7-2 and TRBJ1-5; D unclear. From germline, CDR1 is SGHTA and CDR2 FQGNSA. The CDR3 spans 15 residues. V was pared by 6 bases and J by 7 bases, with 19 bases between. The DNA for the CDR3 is TGTGCCAGCAGTTCCCGGACGGGGTCGGGGCAGCCCCAGCATTTT. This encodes CASSSRTGSGQPQHF. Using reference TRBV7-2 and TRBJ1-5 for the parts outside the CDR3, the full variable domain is GAGVSQSPSNKVTEKGKDVELRCDPISGHTALYWYRQSLGQGLEFLIYFQGNSAPDKSGLPSDRFSAERTGGSVSTLTIQRTQQEDSAVYLCASSSRTGSGQPQHFGDGTRLSIL.

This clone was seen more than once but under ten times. The DNA of the CDR3 is TGTGCCAGCAGCGTAGAGGAAGCGGCGAACACCGGGGAGCTGTTTTTT. Amino acids: CASSVEEAANTGELFF. The gene calls are TRBV9 and TRBJ2-2; a weak D match, TRBD2 (5 bases). The V and J ends lost 0 bases and 0 bases respectively, with 9 bases between them. CDR1 is SGDLS, CDR2 YYNGEE, per germline. The CDR3 spans 16 residues.

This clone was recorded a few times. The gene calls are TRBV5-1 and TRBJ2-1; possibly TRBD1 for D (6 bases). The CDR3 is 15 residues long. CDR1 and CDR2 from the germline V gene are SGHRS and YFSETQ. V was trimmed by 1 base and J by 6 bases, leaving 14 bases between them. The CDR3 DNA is TGCGCCAGCAGCTTGTTAACAGGGAAGGTCAATGAGCAGTTCTTC. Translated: CASSLLTGKVNEQFF.

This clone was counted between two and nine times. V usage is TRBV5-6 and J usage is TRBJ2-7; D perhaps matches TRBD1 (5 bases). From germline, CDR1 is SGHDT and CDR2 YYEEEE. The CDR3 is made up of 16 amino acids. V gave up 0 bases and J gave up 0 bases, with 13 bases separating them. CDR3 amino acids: CASSLATARSSYEQYF. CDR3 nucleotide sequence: TGTGCCAGCAGCTTGGCGACAGCCAGGAGCTCCTACGAGCAGTACTTC.

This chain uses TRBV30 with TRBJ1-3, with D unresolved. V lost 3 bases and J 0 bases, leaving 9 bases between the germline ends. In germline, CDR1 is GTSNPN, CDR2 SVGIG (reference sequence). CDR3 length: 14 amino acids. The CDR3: CAWSNTISGNTIYF. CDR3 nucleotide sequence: TGTGCCTGGAGCAACACTATCTCTGGAAACACCATATATTTT. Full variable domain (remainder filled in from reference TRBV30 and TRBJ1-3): SQTIHQWPATLVQPVGSPLSLECTVEGTSNPNLYWYRQAAGRGLQLLFYSVGIGQISSEVPQNLSASRPQDRQFILSSKKLLLSDSGFYLCAWSNTISGNTIYFGEGSWLTVV.

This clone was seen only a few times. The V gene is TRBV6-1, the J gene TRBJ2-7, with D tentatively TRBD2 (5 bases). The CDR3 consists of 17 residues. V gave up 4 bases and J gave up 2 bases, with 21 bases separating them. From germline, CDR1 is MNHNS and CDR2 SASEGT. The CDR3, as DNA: TGTGCCAGCAGTGGACAATTTGTGAGGACTGCTACCTACGAGCAGTACTTC. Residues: CASSGQFVRTATYEQYF.